This is a list of T cell receptor beta chains from one sample in a study of T cell responses to AZD1222 COVID-19 vaccine. The method was immunoSEQ multiplex PCR; TCRdb's version includes in-frame clones alone and lacks a portion of them. This table holds 180,000 or so clones, approximately 90% found once. This material consisted of peripheral blood, taken 28 days after the second AZD1222 dose. The origin of the receptors is an adult who received the AZD1222 COVID-19 vaccine. Each CDR3 is given with its conserved first and last residue. The D gene is left open where the match is weak. Size values are once, few and many counts, or a class for expanded clones, and some rows have none.

D gene	V gene	J gene	clone size	CDR3 protein	CDR3 DNA
TRBD1	TRBV4-1	TRBJ2-7	NA	CASSLRTGDSYEQYF	TGCGCCAGCAGCTTACGGACAGGGGACTCCTACGAGCAGTACTTC
NA	TRBV18	TRBJ2-4	NA	CASSPPSGLAKNIQYF	TGTGCCAGCTCACCACCGTCGGGTCTGGCCAAAAACATTCAGTACTTC
NA	TRBV7-9	TRBJ1-4	NA	CASRLHGEGEKLFF	TGTGCCAGCAGGCTACACGGGGAAGGTGAAAAACTGTTTTTT
NA	TRBV4-1	TRBJ1-2	NA	CASSPLLGYGYTF	TGCGCCAGCAGCCCCCTGTTGGGGTATGGCTACACCTTC
TRBD2	TRBV18	TRBJ2-3	NA	CATCEAGKRGDTQYF	TGTGCCACCTGCGAAGCGGGAAAAAGGGGAGATACGCAGTATTTT
NA	TRBV12-3/TRBV12-4	TRBJ1-1	NA	CASSSTENTEAFF	TGTGCCAGCAGCTCGACAGAGAACACTGAAGCTTTCTTT
NA	TRBV5-1	TRBJ2-7	NA	CASSPGDTAYEQYF	TGCGCCAGCAGCCCCGGGGACACTGCCTACGAGCAGTACTTC
NA	TRBV7-6	TRBJ2-3	NA	CASSLGGGTTDTQYF	TGTGCCAGCAGCTTAGGGGGAGGAACCACAGATACGCAGTATTTT
TRBD1	TRBV4-1	TRBJ1-5	NA	CASSPRRPGQAISNQPQHF	TGCGCCAGCAGCCCGAGAAGGCCGGGACAGGCGATTAGCAATCAGCCCCAGCATTTT
NA	TRBV6-5	TRBJ1-1	few	CASTAPGTQNTEAFF	TGTGCCAGCACCGCCCCCGGGACACAGAACACTGAAGCTTTCTTT
NA	TRBV10-3	TRBJ1-5	NA	CAISVEAASGPNQPQHF	TGTGCCATCAGTGTGGAAGCGGCCTCGGGTCCAAATCAGCCCCAGCATTTT
NA	TRBV12-3/TRBV12-4	TRBJ2-7	NA	CASSFTQEQYF	TGTGCCAGCAGTTTTACCCAGGAGCAGTACTTC
TRBD2	TRBV5-1	TRBJ2-1	NA	CASSFGTSTYNEQFF	TGCGCCAGCAGCTTCGGGACTAGCACCTACAATGAGCAGTTCTTC
TRBD1	TRBV5-5	TRBJ1-4	once	CASSLGDRGLFF	TGTGCCAGCAGCTTGGGGGACAGGGGGCTATTTTTT
NA	TRBV2	TRBJ1-1	NA	CASSVDQGRRAFF	TGTGCCAGCAGTGTGGATCAGGGTAGAAGGGCTTTCTTT
TRBD2	TRBV4-2	TRBJ2-2	few	CASSQEFLGGSAHRELFF	TGTGCCAGCAGCCAAGAATTCCTGGGCGGGAGCGCCCACAGGGAGCTGTTTTTT
NA	TRBV9	TRBJ1-2	NA	CASSVGRGRTTF	TGTGCCAGCAGCGTAGGTCGGGGGCGTACTACCTTC
NA	TRBV21-1	TRBJ1-2	NA	CASSKPAGAVYYGYTF	TGTGCCAGCAGCAAACCGGCAGGGGCCGTCTACTATGGCTACACCTTC
NA	TRBV5-6	TRBJ2-7	few	CASSSGTSTYEQYF	TGTGCCAGCAGCTCCGGGACATCCACCTACGAGCAGTACTTC
TRBD2	TRBV29-1	TRBJ2-7	NA	CSVEDGLLAGGAVEQYF	TGCAGCGTTGAAGACGGGCTCCTAGCGGGAGGGGCGGTCGAGCAGTACTTC
NA	TRBV27	TRBJ2-7	many	CASSFQASSYEQYF	TGTGCCAGCAGTTTCCAGGCAAGCTCCTACGAGCAGTACTTC
NA	TRBV6-5	TRBJ2-2	once	CASQGIGIGELFF	TGTGCCTCCCAAGGAATAGGGATCGGGGAGCTGTTTTTT
NA	TRBV5-8	TRBJ1-1	NA	CASSSGWPGEAFF	TGTGCCAGCAGCTCGGGGTGGCCCGGGGAAGCTTTCTTT
TRBD1	TRBV5-4	TRBJ2-7	NA	CASSLGDRGVYEQYF	TGTGCCAGCAGCTTGGGGGACAGGGGGGTCTACGAGCAGTACTTC
TRBD1	TRBV7-6	TRBJ1-3	few	CASSPSTGTVVGNTIYF	TGTGCCAGCAGCCCTTCCACCGGGACAGTGGTCGGAAACACCATATATTTT
TRBD1	TRBV5-1	TRBJ2-7	NA	CASSLVTGGYEQYF	TGCGCCAGCAGCTTGGTGACAGGGGGCTACGAGCAGTACTTC
NA	TRBV12-5	TRBJ1-5	NA	CASGLVLGAVYSNQPQHF	TGTGCTAGTGGTTTGGTTCTTGGTGCCGTATATAGCAATCAGCCCCAGCATTTT
NA	TRBV6-5	TRBJ2-5	NA	CASSQWQGLQETQYF	TGTGCCAGCAGCCAGTGGCAGGGGCTACAAGAGACCCAGTACTTC
TRBD2	TRBV25-1	TRBJ2-3	once	CASSLASGRMSTDTQYF	TGTGCCAGCAGTTTGGCTAGCGGGAGAATGAGCACAGATACGCAGTATTTT
TRBD1	TRBV19	TRBJ2-2	NA	CASSTRRDRPNTGELFF	TGTGCCAGTAGTACGCGGAGGGACAGGCCAAACACCGGGGAGCTGTTTTTT
TRBD1	TRBV6-5	TRBJ1-1	NA	CASRDRVGTEAFF	TGTGCCAGCAGGGACAGGGTCGGCACTGAAGCTTTCTTT
NA	TRBV7-3	TRBJ2-3	NA	CASSWAAPDTQYF	TGTGCCAGCAGCTGGGCGGCGCCGGATACGCAGTATTTT
NA	TRBV11-3	TRBJ2-3	NA	CASSLRARADTQYF	TGTGCCAGCAGCTTGAGAGCTCGCGCAGATACGCAGTATTTT
TRBD1	TRBV6-5	TRBJ2-7	once	CASSYDRGREQYF	TGTGCCAGCAGTTATGACAGGGGGAGAGAGCAGTACTTC
NA	TRBV6-2/TRBV6-3	TRBJ2-2	NA	CASRYHGGNTGELFF	TGTGCCAGCAGGTACCACGGGGGGAACACCGGGGAGCTGTTTTTT
TRBD2	TRBV15	TRBJ2-1	NA	CATTLAEGYNEQFF	TGTGCCACCACCCTAGCGGAGGGATACAATGAGCAGTTCTTC
TRBD1	TRBV6-2/TRBV6-3	TRBJ2-5	NA	CASSTNRGPETQYF	TGTGCCAGCAGTACTAACAGGGGCCCAGAGACCCAGTACTTC
NA	TRBV5-6	TRBJ2-2	few	CASSLVQTNTGELFF	TGTGCCAGCAGCTTGGTACAGACTAACACCGGGGAGCTGTTTTTT
TRBD1	TRBV12-3/TRBV12-4	TRBJ1-1	NA	CASSSQGYTEAFF	TGTGCCAGCAGCTCACAGGGGTACACTGAAGCTTTCTTT
NA	TRBV9	TRBJ2-6	NA	CASSSWDPASGANVLTF	TGTGCCAGCAGCTCGTGGGACCCAGCCAGTGGGGCCAACGTCCTGACTTTC
TRBD1	TRBV4-1	TRBJ1-2	NA	CASSQGDRGLYGYTF	TGCGCCAGCAGCCAAGGGGACAGGGGGCTCTATGGCTACACCTTC
NA	TRBV5-1	TRBJ2-7	few	CASSLGFGEISYEQYF	TGCGCCAGCAGCTTGGGGTTCGGGGAAATATCCTACGAGCAGTACTTC
NA	TRBV18	TRBJ1-2	NA	CASSLPGQRLFGYTF	TGTGCCAGCTCACTACCCGGACAGAGGTTGTTCGGCTACACCTTC
TRBD1	TRBV6-5	TRBJ1-6	NA	CASSYSDRGDSPLHF	TGTGCCAGCAGTTACTCGGACAGGGGGGATTCACCCCTCCACTTT
NA	TRBV30	TRBJ2-7	NA	CAGRVGYEQYF	TGTGCCGGCAGGGTAGGGTACGAGCAGTACTTC
TRBD1	TRBV4-2	TRBJ1-2	NA	CASSQVQGAGYGYTF	TGTGCCAGCAGCCAAGTGCAGGGGGCAGGCTATGGCTACACCTTC
TRBD1	TRBV25-1	TRBJ2-1	NA	CASSESGTGRNEQFF	TGTGCCAGCAGTGAATCCGGGACAGGGAGGAATGAGCAGTTCTTC
TRBD1	TRBV10-3	TRBJ1-4	few	CAISATTGGTEKLFF	TGTGCCATCAGTGCGACGACAGGGGGGACGGAGAAACTGTTTTTT
NA	TRBV3-1/TRBV3-2	TRBJ1-3	NA	CASSHGVTGNTIYF	TGTGCCAGCAGCCATGGGGTAACTGGAAACACCATATATTTT
NA	TRBV6-2/TRBV6-3	TRBJ1-5	once	CASSTGDSLLYQPQHF	TGTGCCAGCAGTACCGGAGACAGCCTCCTTTATCAGCCCCAGCATTTT